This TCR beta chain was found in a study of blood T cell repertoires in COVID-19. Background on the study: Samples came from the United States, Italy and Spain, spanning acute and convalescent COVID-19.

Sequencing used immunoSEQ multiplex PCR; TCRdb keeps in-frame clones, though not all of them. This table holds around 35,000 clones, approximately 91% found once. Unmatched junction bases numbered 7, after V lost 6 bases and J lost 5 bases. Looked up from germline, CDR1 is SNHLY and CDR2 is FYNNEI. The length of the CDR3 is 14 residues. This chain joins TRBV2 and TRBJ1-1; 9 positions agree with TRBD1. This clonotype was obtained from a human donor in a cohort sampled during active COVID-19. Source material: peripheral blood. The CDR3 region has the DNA TGTGCCAGCAGGCAACAGGGGGCGCGGACTGAAGCTTTCTTT. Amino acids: CASRQQGARTEAFF.